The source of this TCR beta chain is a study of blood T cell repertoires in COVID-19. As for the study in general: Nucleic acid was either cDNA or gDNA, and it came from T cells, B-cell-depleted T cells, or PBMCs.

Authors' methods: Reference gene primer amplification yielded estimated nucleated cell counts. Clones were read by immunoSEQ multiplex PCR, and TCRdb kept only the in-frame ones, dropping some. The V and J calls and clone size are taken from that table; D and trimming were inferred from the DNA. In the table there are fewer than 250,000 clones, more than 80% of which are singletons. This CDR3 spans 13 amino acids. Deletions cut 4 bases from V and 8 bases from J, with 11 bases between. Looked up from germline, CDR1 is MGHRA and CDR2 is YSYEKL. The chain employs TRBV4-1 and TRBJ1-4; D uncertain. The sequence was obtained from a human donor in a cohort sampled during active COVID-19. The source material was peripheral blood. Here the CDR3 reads CASSRQSGEKLFF. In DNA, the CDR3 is TGCGCCAGCAGCCGCCAGAGCGGGGAAAAACTGTTTTTT.